The source of this T cell receptor beta chain is a study of post-analysis software for immune sequencing data. General observations from the study: Compared with controls, patients had more of 4 to 6 TRBV segments, including TRBV5-6, TRBV5-1 and TRBV20-1. F measure clustering grouped samples strongly by preparation batch.

V shed 0 bases and J shed 5 bases, with 16 bases lying between them. The CDR3 loop spans 16 amino acids. Germline CDR1 reads MNHEY; CDR2 reads SVGAGI. TCR beta cDNA libraries included unique molecular identifiers. From around 1 to 9.1 million T cells, 400,000 to 500,000 cDNA molecules were obtained. TCRdb re-called the PCR reads with MiXCR, one entry per CDR3 protein. The top ten clones hold around 4.5% of a sample with roughly 870,000 distinct CDR3 sequences, roughly half of them seen once. Of note for this clonotype: Its cognate antigen is unknown.

This sequence originates from a girl aged 5 to 17 with multiple sclerosis. Sequenced: blood. The chain carries TRBV6-5 and TRBJ1-1, with no clear D. CDR3 protein: CASSYSISKPGTEAFF. The DNA of the CDR3 is TGTGCCAGCAGTTACTCGATTTCAAAGCCTGGGACTGAAGCTTTCTTT.